The 3 T cell receptor beta chains given below trace back to one sample, sequenced in a study of OX40 agonist ivuxolimab in advanced cancers. Sequencing used immunoSEQ multiplex PCR; TCRdb keeps in-frame clones, though not all of them. The sample records tens of thousands of clones, around 91% being singletons. The specimen comprised CD4+ or CD8+ T cells sorted from blood, sampled in a trial of the OX40 agonist ivuxolimab. These receptors were taken from an adult with an advanced solid tumor such as melanoma, head and neck, liver or kidney cancer.

The V and J genes are TRBV29-1 and TRBJ2-2; the D call may be TRBD1 or TRBD2 (5 bases each). The CDR3 runs to 12 residues. Germline CDR1 SQVTM, CDR2 ANQGSEA. V lost 4 bases to trimming and J lost 4 bases, with 7 bases between them. CDR3 in DNA: TGCAGCGTTGGGGGGAGCACCGGGGAGCTGTTTTTT. Protein product: CSVGGSTGELFF.

The chain carries TRBV6-5 and TRBJ2-2; the D is unclear. Between the trimmed V and J ends, which lost 2 bases and 7 bases, there was a span of 5 bases. CDR3 length: 12 residues. The germline V gene has CDR1 MNHEY and CDR2 SVGAGI. CDR3 amino acids: CASSYNHGELFF. CDR3 bases: TGTGCCAGCAGTTACAACCACGGGGAGCTGTTTTTT.

The V gene is TRBV6-6, the J gene TRBJ2-2; 7 bases map to TRBD1. The CDR3 is 15 residues long. Per the germline V gene, CDR1 is MNHNY and CDR2 is SVGAGI (reference sequence). V was pared by 6 bases and J by 0 bases, with 4 bases of the junction left unmatched. CDR3 nucleotide sequence: TGTGCCAGCAGCCCCGGACAGGCGAACACCGGGGAGCTGTTTTTT. It specifies CASSPGQANTGELFF.